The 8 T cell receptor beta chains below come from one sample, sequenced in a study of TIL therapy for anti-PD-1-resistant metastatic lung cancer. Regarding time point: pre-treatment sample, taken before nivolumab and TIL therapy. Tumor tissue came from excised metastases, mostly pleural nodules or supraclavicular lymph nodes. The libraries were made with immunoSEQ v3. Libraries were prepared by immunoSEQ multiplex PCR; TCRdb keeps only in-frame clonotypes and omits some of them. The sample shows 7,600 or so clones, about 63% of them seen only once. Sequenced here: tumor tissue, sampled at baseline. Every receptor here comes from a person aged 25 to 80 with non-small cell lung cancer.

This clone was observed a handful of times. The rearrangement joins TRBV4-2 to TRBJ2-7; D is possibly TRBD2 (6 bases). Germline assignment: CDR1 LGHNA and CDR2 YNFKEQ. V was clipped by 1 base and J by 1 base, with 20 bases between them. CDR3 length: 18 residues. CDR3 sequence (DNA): TGTGCCAGCAGCCAAGGTCCCTCTCAGGGCGGGGTGTCCTACGAGCAGTACTTC. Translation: CASSQGPSQGGVSYEQYF.

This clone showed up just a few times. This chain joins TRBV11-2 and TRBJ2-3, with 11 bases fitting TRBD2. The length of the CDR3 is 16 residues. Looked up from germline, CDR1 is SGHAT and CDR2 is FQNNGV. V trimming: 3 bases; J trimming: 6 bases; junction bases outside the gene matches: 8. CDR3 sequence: CASSLLILAGADTQYF. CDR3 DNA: TGTGCCAGCAGCTTGTTGATACTAGCGGGGGCCGATACGCAGTATTTT.

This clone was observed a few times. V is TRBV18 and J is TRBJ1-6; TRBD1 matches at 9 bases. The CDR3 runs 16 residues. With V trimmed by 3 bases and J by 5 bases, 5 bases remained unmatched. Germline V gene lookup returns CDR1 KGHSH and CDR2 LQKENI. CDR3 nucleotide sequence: TGTGCCAGCTCACCCGGGACAGGGTTAAATAATTCACCCCTCCACTTT. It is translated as CASSPGTGLNNSPLHF.

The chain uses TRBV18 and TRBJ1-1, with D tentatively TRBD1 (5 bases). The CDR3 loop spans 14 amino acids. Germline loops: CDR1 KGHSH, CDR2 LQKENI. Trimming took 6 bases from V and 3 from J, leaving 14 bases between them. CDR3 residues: CASSRDGLDTEAFF. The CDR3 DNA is TGTGCCAGCTCTAGGGACGGGTTGGACACTGAAGCTTTCTTT.

DNA of the CDR3: TGTGCCAGCTCACCTCGCGCGAGCACCGGGGAGCTGTTTTTT. The encoded protein is CASSPRASTGELFF. The J gene is TRBJ2-2, the V gene TRBV18; D ambiguous. The V and J ends lost 3 bases and 4 bases respectively, with 9 bases between them. CDR1 and CDR2 (germline): KGHSH, LQKENI. The CDR3 contains 14 residues.

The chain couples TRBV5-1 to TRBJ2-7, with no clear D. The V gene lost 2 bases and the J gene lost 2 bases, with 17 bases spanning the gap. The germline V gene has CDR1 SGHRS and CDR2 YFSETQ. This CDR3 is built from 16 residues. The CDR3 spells CASSFNLRVKAYEQYF. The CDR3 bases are TGCGCCAGCAGCTTCAATTTAAGGGTTAAGGCCTACGAGCAGTACTTC.

In nucleotides, the CDR3 is TGTGCCAGCAGCCAACAGGTTGAAGGAGCTTCACCCCTCCACTTT. Translating it yields CASSQQVEGASPLHF. The chain uses TRBV4-2 and TRBJ1-6; D not certain. Trimming left V 2 bases short and J 9 bases short, with 14 bases between. Germline V gene sequence: CDR1 LGHNA, CDR2 YNFKEQ. The CDR3 length is 15 residues.

The DNA for the CDR3 is TGTGCCAGCACCAAATATGGTAACTATGGCTACACCTTC. Translating gives CASTKYGNYGYTF. The genes are TRBV12-3 or TRBV12-4 and TRBJ1-2; D is uncertain. This CDR3 spans 13 amino acids. V shed 7 bases and J shed 1 base, with 10 bases lying between them.